A selection of T cell receptor beta chains follows, all from one sample in a study of T cell responses to AZD1222 COVID-19 vaccine. Using immunoSEQ multiplex PCR, the repertoire was profiled, and TCRdb retains in-frame clones only, with some absent. The sample carries about 130,000 clones, around 90% recorded once. The specimen was peripheral blood, collected on day 0 of AZD1222 vaccination. All receptors come from an adult in good health. CDR3s include the opening cysteine and the closing phenylalanine or tryptophan. A D gene is named only where the DNA matches it firmly. Rows may omit the clone size; those that give it use once, few, many or a size class.

v_call: TRBV7-2; clone_size: NA; d_call: NA; j_call: TRBJ1-6; cdr3_nt: TGTGCCAGCAGCTTACAGGGAATAAATTCACCCCTCCACTTT; cdr3_aa: CASSLQGINSPLHF
v_call: TRBV2; clone_size: NA; d_call: NA; j_call: TRBJ1-2; cdr3_nt: TGTGCCAGCAATGGGGAACGGGGTGGCTACACCTTC; cdr3_aa: CASNGERGGYTF
v_call: TRBV7-9; clone_size: NA; d_call: NA; j_call: TRBJ1-4; cdr3_nt: TGTGCCAGCAGCCTCCCTCCCCAAGAAAAACTGTTTTTT; cdr3_aa: CASSLPPQEKLFF
v_call: TRBV6-5; clone_size: NA; d_call: NA; j_call: TRBJ1-1; cdr3_nt: TGTGCCAGCATCGGGCTCGCTGAAGCTTTCTTT; cdr3_aa: CASIGLAEAFF
v_call: TRBV5-1; clone_size: NA; d_call: NA; j_call: TRBJ2-1; cdr3_nt: TGCGCCAGCAGCTTCTCCCATCCCTACAATGAGCAGTTCTTC; cdr3_aa: CASSFSHPYNEQFF
v_call: TRBV7-2; clone_size: NA; d_call: TRBD1; j_call: TRBJ1-1; cdr3_nt: TGTGCCAGCAGCTTATTCAGGGGGCAAACTGAAGCTTTCTTT; cdr3_aa: CASSLFRGQTEAFF
v_call: TRBV5-4; clone_size: NA; d_call: NA; j_call: TRBJ1-2; cdr3_nt: TGTGCCAGCAGGGAAGAGGGACGGCAAGCTAACTATGGCTACACCTTC; cdr3_aa: CASREEGRQANYGYTF
v_call: TRBV2; clone_size: NA; d_call: TRBD1; j_call: TRBJ1-1; cdr3_nt: TGTGCCAGCGGGACAGGGCTTTTCTTT; cdr3_aa: CASGTGLFF
v_call: TRBV5-4; clone_size: NA; d_call: NA; j_call: TRBJ1-5; cdr3_nt: TGTGCCAGCAGCTTCGGGTCCAATCAGCCCCAGCATTTT; cdr3_aa: CASSFGSNQPQHF
v_call: TRBV7-9; clone_size: NA; d_call: NA; j_call: TRBJ2-2; cdr3_nt: TGTGCCAGCAGCTTAGGCAACACCGGGGAGCTGTTTTTT; cdr3_aa: CASSLGNTGELFF
v_call: TRBV27; clone_size: NA; d_call: TRBD1; j_call: TRBJ1-2; cdr3_nt: TGTGCCAGCAGGAGAACCGGACAGGCTGGCTACACCTTC; cdr3_aa: CASRRTGQAGYTF
v_call: TRBV19; clone_size: NA; d_call: NA; j_call: TRBJ2-2; cdr3_nt: TGTGCCAGTAGTATCCCGGGACTTATCGGGGAGCTGTTTTTT; cdr3_aa: CASSIPGLIGELFF
v_call: TRBV5-1; clone_size: NA; d_call: TRBD1; j_call: TRBJ2-3; cdr3_nt: TGCGCCAGCAGCTTCGGGGACAGGGACACAGATACGCAGTATTTT; cdr3_aa: CASSFGDRDTDTQYF
v_call: TRBV4-1; clone_size: NA; d_call: NA; j_call: TRBJ1-1; cdr3_nt: TGCGCCAGCAGACACCTGGACACTGAAGCTTTCTTT; cdr3_aa: CASRHLDTEAFF
v_call: TRBV30; clone_size: NA; d_call: NA; j_call: TRBJ1-2; cdr3_nt: TGTGCCTGGGCGACAGGAAACTATGGCTACACCTTC; cdr3_aa: CAWATGNYGYTF
v_call: TRBV12-5; clone_size: few; d_call: NA; j_call: TRBJ1-6; cdr3_nt: TGTGCTAGTGGTTCCGAAAGCGGCTCACCCCTCCACTTT; cdr3_aa: CASGSESGSPLHF
v_call: TRBV6-1; clone_size: NA; d_call: NA; j_call: TRBJ2-7; cdr3_nt: TGTGCCAGCAGTGAAGCGCCGGTAATCTACGAGCAGTACTTC; cdr3_aa: CASSEAPVIYEQYF
v_call: TRBV29-1; clone_size: NA; d_call: NA; j_call: TRBJ1-2; cdr3_nt: TGCAGCGCTACCACTGGGGAGAGGACGGGGACCTTC; cdr3_aa: CSATTGERTGTF
v_call: TRBV7-9; clone_size: NA; d_call: NA; j_call: TRBJ2-5; cdr3_nt: TGTGCCAGCAGCTTAGAACAAGAGACCCAGTACTTC; cdr3_aa: CASSLEQETQYF
v_call: TRBV19; clone_size: NA; d_call: NA; j_call: TRBJ2-2; cdr3_nt: TGTGCCAGTAGTATAGGCCAGGTCACCGGGGAGCTGTTTTTT; cdr3_aa: CASSIGQVTGELFF
v_call: TRBV20-1; clone_size: NA; d_call: NA; j_call: TRBJ2-7; cdr3_nt: TGCAGTGCTGGCCCCGGGTACGAGCAGTACTTC; cdr3_aa: CSAGPGYEQYF
v_call: TRBV6-6; clone_size: few; d_call: NA; j_call: TRBJ1-6; cdr3_nt: TGTGCCAGCAGTTCAGGGGTCCTAGCGGATTCACCCCTCCACTTT; cdr3_aa: CASSSGVLADSPLHF
v_call: TRBV30; clone_size: NA; d_call: NA; j_call: TRBJ1-3; cdr3_nt: TGTGCCTGGACCTTTGGGGGCGCGGTCGTTGCTGGAAACACCATATATTTT; cdr3_aa: CAWTFGGAVVAGNTIYF
v_call: TRBV5-1; clone_size: NA; d_call: NA; j_call: TRBJ2-6; cdr3_nt: TGCGCCAGCAGCCCGACAGACTCTGGGGCCAACGTCCTGACTTTC; cdr3_aa: CASSPTDSGANVLTF
v_call: TRBV6-5; clone_size: NA; d_call: NA; j_call: TRBJ1-1; cdr3_nt: TGTGCCAGCAGTTACTCGCGAGGGACGATTGAAGCTTTCTTT; cdr3_aa: CASSYSRGTIEAFF
v_call: TRBV29-1; clone_size: NA; d_call: TRBD1; j_call: TRBJ1-2; cdr3_nt: TGCAGCGTTGTTGTTCGGGACAGCGGCCTCTACACCTTC; cdr3_aa: CSVVVRDSGLYTF
v_call: TRBV11-3; clone_size: NA; d_call: NA; j_call: TRBJ1-6; cdr3_nt: TGTGCCAGCAGCTTAGAGGGCAATTCACCCCTCCACTTT; cdr3_aa: CASSLEGNSPLHF
v_call: TRBV7-9; clone_size: NA; d_call: TRBD1; j_call: TRBJ2-1; cdr3_nt: TGTGCCAGCAGCCATCTAGGACAGGGACACAATGAGCAGTTCTTC; cdr3_aa: CASSHLGQGHNEQFF
v_call: TRBV27; clone_size: NA; d_call: NA; j_call: TRBJ1-6; cdr3_nt: TGTGCCAGTAGTCAGGGAAATTCACCCCTCCACTTT; cdr3_aa: CASSQGNSPLHF
v_call: TRBV30; clone_size: NA; d_call: NA; j_call: TRBJ2-3; cdr3_nt: TGTGCCTGGGCAAAGAATCGCGGGATTGATACGCAGTATTTT; cdr3_aa: CAWAKNRGIDTQYF
v_call: TRBV6-4; clone_size: NA; d_call: NA; j_call: TRBJ1-1; cdr3_nt: TGTGCCAGCAGTGACGGGCGGGGTCGAGAAGCTTTCTTT; cdr3_aa: CASSDGRGREAFF
v_call: TRBV19; clone_size: once; d_call: NA; j_call: TRBJ2-7; cdr3_nt: TGTGCCACCCTCACCCCTACTGGACCCCACGAGCAGTACTTC; cdr3_aa: CATLTPTGPHEQYF
v_call: TRBV19; clone_size: NA; d_call: TRBD1; j_call: TRBJ1-2; cdr3_nt: TGTGCCAGCAGGACAGGGAACTATGGCTACACCTTC; cdr3_aa: CASRTGNYGYTF
v_call: TRBV5-1; clone_size: NA; d_call: TRBD2; j_call: TRBJ2-5; cdr3_nt: TGCGCCAGCAGGCTTGGCGCGGGGGAAGAGACCCAGTACTTC; cdr3_aa: CASRLGAGEETQYF
v_call: TRBV7-2; clone_size: NA; d_call: TRBD2; j_call: TRBJ2-7; cdr3_nt: TGTGCCAGCAGCGCTAGCGGGGGATCCTACGAGCAGTACTTC; cdr3_aa: CASSASGGSYEQYF
v_call: TRBV19; clone_size: NA; d_call: NA; j_call: TRBJ2-1; cdr3_nt: TGTGCCAGTAGTTTTCAGCCCCGCAATGAGCAGTTCTTC; cdr3_aa: CASSFQPRNEQFF
v_call: TRBV5-1; clone_size: NA; d_call: TRBD1; j_call: TRBJ2-7; cdr3_nt: TGCGCCAGCAGCTTGGGGACAGGGGGGTACGAGCAGTACTTC; cdr3_aa: CASSLGTGGYEQYF
v_call: TRBV7-2; clone_size: NA; d_call: NA; j_call: TRBJ2-7; cdr3_nt: TGTGCCAGCAGCTCCTCAAACTACGAGCAGTACTTC; cdr3_aa: CASSSSNYEQYF
v_call: TRBV6-6; clone_size: NA; d_call: TRBD1; j_call: TRBJ1-5; cdr3_nt: TGTGCCAGCAGTACCGGGGACAGGGGAAGGGAGCCCCAGCATTTT; cdr3_aa: CASSTGDRGREPQHF